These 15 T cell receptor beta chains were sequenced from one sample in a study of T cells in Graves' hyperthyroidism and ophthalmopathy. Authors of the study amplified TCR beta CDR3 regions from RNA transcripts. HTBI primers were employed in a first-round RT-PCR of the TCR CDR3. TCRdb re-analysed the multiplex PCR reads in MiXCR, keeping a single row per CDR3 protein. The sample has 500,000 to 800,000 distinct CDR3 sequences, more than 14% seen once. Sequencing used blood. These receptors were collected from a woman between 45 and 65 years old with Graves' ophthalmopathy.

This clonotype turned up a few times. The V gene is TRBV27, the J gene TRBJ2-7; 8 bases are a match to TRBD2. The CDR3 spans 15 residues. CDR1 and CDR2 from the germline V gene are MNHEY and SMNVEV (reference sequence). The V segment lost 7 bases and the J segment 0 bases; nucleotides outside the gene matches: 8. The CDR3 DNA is TGTGCCAGCACCCCCGTCAGCGGGAGCTCCTACGAGCAGTACTTC. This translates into CASTPVSGSSYEQYF.

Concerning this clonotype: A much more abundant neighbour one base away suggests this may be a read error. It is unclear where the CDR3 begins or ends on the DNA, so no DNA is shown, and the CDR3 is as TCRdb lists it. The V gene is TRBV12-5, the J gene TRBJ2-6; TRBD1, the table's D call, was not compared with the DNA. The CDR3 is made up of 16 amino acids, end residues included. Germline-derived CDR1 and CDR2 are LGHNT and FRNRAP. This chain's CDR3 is CASGLVVGVGANVPTF.

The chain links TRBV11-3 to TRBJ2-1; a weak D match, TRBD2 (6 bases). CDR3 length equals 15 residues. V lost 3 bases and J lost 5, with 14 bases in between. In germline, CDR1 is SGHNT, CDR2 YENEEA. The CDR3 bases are TGTGCCAGCAGCTTTAAGGGCGGGAATGACAATGAGCAGTTCTTC. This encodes CASSFKGGNDNEQFF.

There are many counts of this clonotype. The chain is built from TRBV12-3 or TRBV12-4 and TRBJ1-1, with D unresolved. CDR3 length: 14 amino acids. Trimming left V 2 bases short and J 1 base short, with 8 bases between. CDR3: CASSLRAGNTEAFF. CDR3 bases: TGTGCCAGCAGTTTACGCGCAGGGAACACTGAAGCTTTCTTT.

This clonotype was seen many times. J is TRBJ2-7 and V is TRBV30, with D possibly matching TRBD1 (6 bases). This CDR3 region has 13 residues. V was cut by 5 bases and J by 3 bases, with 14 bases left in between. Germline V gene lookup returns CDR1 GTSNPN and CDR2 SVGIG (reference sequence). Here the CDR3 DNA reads TGTGCCTGGGCGGTACAGGGATTCTACGAGCAGTACTTC. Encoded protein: CAWAVQGFYEQYF. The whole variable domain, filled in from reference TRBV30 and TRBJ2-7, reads SQTIHQWPATLVQPVGSPLSLECTVEGTSNPNLYWYRQAAGRGLQLLFYSVGIGQISSEVPQNLSASRPQDRQFILSSKKLLLSDSGFYLCAWAVQGFYEQYFGPGTRLTVT.

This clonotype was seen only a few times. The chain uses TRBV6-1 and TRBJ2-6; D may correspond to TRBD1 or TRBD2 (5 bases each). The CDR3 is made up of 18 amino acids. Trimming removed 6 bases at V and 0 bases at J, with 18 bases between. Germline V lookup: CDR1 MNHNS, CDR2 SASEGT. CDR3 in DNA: TGTGCCAGCAGCCGCTCAATGGGACCGTCCTCTGGGGCCAACGTCCTGACTTTC. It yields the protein CASSRSMGPSSGANVLTF.

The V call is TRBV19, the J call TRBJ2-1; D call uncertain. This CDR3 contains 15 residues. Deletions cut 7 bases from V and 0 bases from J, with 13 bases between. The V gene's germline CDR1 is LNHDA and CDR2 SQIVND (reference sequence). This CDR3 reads CASTSRINSYNEQFF. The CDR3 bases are TGTGCCAGTACCTCCCGGATCAACTCCTACAATGAGCAGTTCTTC.

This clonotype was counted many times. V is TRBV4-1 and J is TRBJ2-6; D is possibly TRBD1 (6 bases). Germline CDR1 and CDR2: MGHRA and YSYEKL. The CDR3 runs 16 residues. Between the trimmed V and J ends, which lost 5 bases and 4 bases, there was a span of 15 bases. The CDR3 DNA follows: TGCGCCAGCAGCGCACAGGGAGTTGGGGGGGCCAACGTCCTGACTTTC. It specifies CASSAQGVGGANVLTF.

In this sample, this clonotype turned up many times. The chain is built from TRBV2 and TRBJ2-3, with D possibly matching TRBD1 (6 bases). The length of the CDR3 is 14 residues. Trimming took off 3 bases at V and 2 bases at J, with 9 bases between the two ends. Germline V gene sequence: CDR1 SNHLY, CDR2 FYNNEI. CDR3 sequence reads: CASSDWGPTDTQYF. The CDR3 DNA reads TGTGCCAGCAGTGACTGGGGGCCCACAGATACGCAGTATTTT.

CDR3 in amino acids: CSVFRSEKLFF. CDR3 sequence (DNA): TGCAGCGTATTCCGGAGCGAAAAACTGTTTTTT. The chain has TRBV29-1 and TRBJ1-4; D is unclear. CDR1 and CDR2 from the germline V gene are SQVTM and ANQGSEA. V gave up 6 bases and J gave up 8 bases, with 10 bases separating them. The length of the CDR3 is 11 residues.

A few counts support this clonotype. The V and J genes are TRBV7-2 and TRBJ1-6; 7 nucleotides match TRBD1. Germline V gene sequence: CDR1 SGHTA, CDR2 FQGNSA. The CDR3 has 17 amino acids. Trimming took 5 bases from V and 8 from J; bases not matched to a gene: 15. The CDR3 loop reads CASSRTGPTLEHSPLHF. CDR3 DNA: TGTGCCAGCAGCCGGACAGGCCCTACTTTAGAGCATTCACCCCTCCACTTT.

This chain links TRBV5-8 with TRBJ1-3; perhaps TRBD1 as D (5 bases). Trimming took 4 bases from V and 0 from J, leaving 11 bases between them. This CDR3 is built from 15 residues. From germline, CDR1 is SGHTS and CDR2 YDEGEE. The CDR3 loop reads CASSPGQNSGNTIYF. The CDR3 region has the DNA TGTGCCAGCAGCCCCGGACAAAACTCTGGAAACACCATATATTTT.

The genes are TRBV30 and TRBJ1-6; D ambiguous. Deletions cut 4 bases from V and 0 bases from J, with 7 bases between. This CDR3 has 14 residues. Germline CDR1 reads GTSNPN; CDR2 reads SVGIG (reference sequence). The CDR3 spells CAWNPDSYNSPLHF. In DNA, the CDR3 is TGTGCCTGGAATCCGGACTCCTATAATTCACCCCTCCACTTT. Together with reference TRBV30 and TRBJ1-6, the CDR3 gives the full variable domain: SQTIHQWPATLVQPVGSPLSLECTVEGTSNPNLYWYRQAAGRGLQLLFYSVGIGQISSEVPQNLSASRPQDRQFILSSKKLLLSDSGFYLCAWNPDSYNSPLHFGNGTRLTVT.

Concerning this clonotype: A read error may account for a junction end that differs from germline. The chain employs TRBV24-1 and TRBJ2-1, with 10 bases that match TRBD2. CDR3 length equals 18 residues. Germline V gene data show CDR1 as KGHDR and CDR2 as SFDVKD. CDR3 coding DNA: TGTGCCACCAGTGACCCCTCGGGAGCGGGAGGGATCTACAATGAGCGGTTCTTC. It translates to CATSDPSGAGGIYNERFF.

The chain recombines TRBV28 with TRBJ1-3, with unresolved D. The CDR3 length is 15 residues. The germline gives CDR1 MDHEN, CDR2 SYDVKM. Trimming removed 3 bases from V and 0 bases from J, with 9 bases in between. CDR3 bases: TGTGCCAGCAGTTTCTTCTTAGGCTCTGGAAACACCATATATTTT. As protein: CASSFFLGSGNTIYF.